This T cell receptor beta chain was identified in a study of blood T cell repertoires in COVID-19 (dated by TCRdb to 2020 to 2021). At the level of the whole study: The collaborator samples originated in the United States, Italy and Spain and spanned the acute and convalescent phases of COVID-19. Samples came from the ongoing ImmuneRACE study (first 160 participants) plus 1,254 subjects from 6 global collaborators. Subjects who had been exposed to COVID-19, were actively infected with it, or had recovered from it provided the deeply sampled blood TCRbeta repertoires that made up the dataset. Where available, HLA class I and class II types were obtained from metadata supplied by the sample provider rather than from assay-based typing. The sample metadata nearly always contained a de-identified subject ID, COVID-19 status, age in years and sex. A freely available public database, intended as a resource for researchers studying the immune response to SARS-CoV-2, is where the repertoires were released. The prospective study material was composed of cDNA or gDNA derived from T cells, B-cell-depleted T cells, or PBMCs.

Counted from cysteine to phenylalanine, this CDR3 has 15 amino acids. CDR3 DNA is the only sequence kept; it has 45 bases, read in frame from the first base. CDR1 SGDLS and CDR2 YYNGEE are derived from the germline V gene. A distance of 11 bases separates the germline ends of V and J, which lose 3 bases and 0 bases respectively. Overall study results and their limits: The amount of clinical and demographic metadata varied by source and participant and was provided uncurated.

Whole blood was collected in K2EDTA tubes by collaborating institutions according to the institutions' own protocols. For TCRbeta analysis, collaborators shipped samples in one of three forms: frozen whole blood, isolated PBMCs, or DNA extracted from either of those sample types. Notes on this clone: Its antigen has not been determined. The sample holds no much larger clone one base away, and base qualities are not on file.

TCRbeta CDR3 regions were amplified from genomic DNA by means of the immunoSEQ Assay, a bias-controlled multiplex PCR. The paper's processing steps were these. The number of nucleated cells in each sample was estimated from the amplification of reference gene primers within the assay. To quantify the absolute abundance of each unique TCRbeta CDR3 rearrangement, sequence reads were collapsed and filtered. For each sample, productive Simpson clonality was calculated as the square root of Simpson's diversity index across productive rearrangements. The table comes from immuneACCESS by way of TCRdb, which keeps in-frame sequences with V and J called. Part of the clones is missing from these tables; in studies checked, under half for an unresolved V gene and the rest for unknown reasons. V, J and clone size reflect that table, while D and trimming were determined from the DNA. In all, the sample holds around 250,000 clones, and roughly 83% of those were seen once. 10% to 15% of the sample belongs to the ten largest clones.

The receptor was derived from an elderly man with acute or convalescent COVID-19. Sequenced input: peripheral blood. The chain is made from TRBV9 and TRBJ2-3; perhaps TRBD2 is the D gene, with 6 bases matching. The DNA sequence follows: TGTGCCAGCAGCGCGGGGGAGACAAGCACAGATACGCAGTATTTT. Its product reads: CASSAGETSTDTQYF. The CDR3 plus the reference TRBV9 and TRBJ2-3 genes for the other parts give the full variable domain: DSGVTQTPKHLITATGQRVTLRCSPRSGDLSVYWYQQSLDQGLQFLIQYYNGEERAKGNILERFSAQQFPDLHSELNLSSLELGDSALYFCASSAGETSTDTQYFGPGTRLTVL.